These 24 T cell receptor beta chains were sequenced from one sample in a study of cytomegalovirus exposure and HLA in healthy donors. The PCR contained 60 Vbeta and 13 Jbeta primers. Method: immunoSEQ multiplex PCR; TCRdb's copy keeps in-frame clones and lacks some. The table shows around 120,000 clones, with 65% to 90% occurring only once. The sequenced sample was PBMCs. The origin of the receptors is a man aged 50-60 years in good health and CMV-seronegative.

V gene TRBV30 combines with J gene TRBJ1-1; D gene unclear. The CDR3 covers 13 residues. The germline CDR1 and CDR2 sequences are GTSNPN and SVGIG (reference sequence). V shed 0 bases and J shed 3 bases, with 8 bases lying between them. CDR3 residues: CAWSVQMDTEAFF. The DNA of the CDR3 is TGTGCCTGGAGTGTACAGATGGACACTGAAGCTTTCTTT.

The CDR3 DNA reads TGTGCCAGTAGTCTCTCAGGGTTCACAGGGGGCTACACCTTC. It codes for CASSLSGFTGGYTF. J is TRBJ1-2 and V is TRBV19; maybe TRBD1 (6 bases). The germline V gene has CDR1 LNHDA and CDR2 SQIVND (reference sequence). V was pared by 5 bases and J by 8 bases, with 18 bases between. The CDR3 is made up of 14 amino acids.

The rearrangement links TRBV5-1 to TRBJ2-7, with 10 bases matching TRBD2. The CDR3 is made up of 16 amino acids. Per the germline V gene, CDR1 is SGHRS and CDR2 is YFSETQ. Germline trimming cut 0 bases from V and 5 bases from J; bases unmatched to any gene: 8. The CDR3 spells CASSLAGSGGAHEQYF. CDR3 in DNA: TGCGCCAGCAGCTTGGCCGGCAGCGGGGGGGCCCACGAGCAGTACTTC. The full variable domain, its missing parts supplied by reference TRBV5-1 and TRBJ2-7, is KAGVTQTPRYLIKTRGQQVTLSCSPISGHRSVSWYQQTPGQGLQFLFEYFSETQRNKGNFPGRFSGRQFSNSRSEMNVSTLELGDSALYLCASSLAGSGGAHEQYFGPGTRLTVT.

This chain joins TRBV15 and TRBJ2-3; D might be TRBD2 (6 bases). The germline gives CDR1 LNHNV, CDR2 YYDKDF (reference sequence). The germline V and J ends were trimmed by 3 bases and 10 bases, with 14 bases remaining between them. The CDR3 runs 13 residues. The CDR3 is CATSRAMTRAQYF. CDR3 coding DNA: TGTGCCACCAGCAGGGCCATGACTAGAGCGCAGTATTTT. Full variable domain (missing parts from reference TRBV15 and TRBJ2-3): DAMVIQNPRYQVTQFGKPVTLSCSQTLNHNVMYWYQQKSSQAPKLLFHYYDKDFNNEADTPDNFQSRRPNTSFCFLDIRSPGLGDTAMYLCATSRAMTRAQYFGPGTRLTVL.

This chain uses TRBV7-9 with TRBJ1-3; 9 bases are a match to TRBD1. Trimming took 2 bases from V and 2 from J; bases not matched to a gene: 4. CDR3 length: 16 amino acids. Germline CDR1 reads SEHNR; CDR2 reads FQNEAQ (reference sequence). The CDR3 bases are TGTGCCAGCAGCTTAAGGACAGGGGCCCCTGGAAACACCATATATTTT. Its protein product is CASSLRTGAPGNTIYF.

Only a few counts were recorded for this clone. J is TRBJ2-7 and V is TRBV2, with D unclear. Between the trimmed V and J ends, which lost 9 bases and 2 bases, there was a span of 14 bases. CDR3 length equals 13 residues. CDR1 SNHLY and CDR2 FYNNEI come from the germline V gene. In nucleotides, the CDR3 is TGTGCCAGTCGAGGCGAAGGAGCCTACGAGCAGTACTTC. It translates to CASRGEGAYEQYF.

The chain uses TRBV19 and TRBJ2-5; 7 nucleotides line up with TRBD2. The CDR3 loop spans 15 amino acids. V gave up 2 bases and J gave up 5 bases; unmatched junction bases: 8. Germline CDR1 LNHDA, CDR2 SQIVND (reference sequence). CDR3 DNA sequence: TGTGCCAGTAGTATAAGCGGGACTGGGGGGGAGACCCAGTACTTC. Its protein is CASSISGTGGETQYF. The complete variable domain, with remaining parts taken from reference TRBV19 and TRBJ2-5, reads DGGITQSPKYLFRKEGQNVTLSCEQNLNHDAMYWYRQDPGQGLRLIYYSQIVNDFQKGDIAEGYSVSREKKESFPLTVTSAQKNPTAFYLCASSISGTGGETQYFGPGTRLLVL.

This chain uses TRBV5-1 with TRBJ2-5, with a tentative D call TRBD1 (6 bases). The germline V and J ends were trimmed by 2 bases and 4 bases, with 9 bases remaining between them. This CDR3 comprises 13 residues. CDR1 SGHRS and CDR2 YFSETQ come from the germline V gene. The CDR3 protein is CASSFSGAETQYF. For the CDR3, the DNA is TGCGCCAGCAGCTTTTCAGGGGCAGAGACCCAGTACTTC.

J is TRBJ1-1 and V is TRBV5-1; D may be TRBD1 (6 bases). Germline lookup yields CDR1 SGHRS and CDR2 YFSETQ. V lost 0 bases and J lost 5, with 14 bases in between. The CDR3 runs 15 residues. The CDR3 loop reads CASSLEDSSRTEAFF. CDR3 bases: TGCGCCAGCAGCTTGGAGGACAGCAGCAGGACTGAAGCTTTCTTT.

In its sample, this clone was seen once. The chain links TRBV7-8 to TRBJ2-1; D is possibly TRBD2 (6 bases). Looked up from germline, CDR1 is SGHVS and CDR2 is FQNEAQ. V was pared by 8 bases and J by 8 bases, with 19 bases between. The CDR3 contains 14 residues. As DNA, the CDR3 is TGTGCCAGCGGCCAGAGGGGAGGTTTGGATGAGCAGTTCTTC. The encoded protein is CASGQRGGLDEQFF. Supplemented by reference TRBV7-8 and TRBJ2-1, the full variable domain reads GAGVSQSPRYKVAKRGQDVALRCDPISGHVSLFWYQQALGQGPEFLTYFQNEAQLDKSGLPSDRFFAERPEGSVSTLKIQRTQQEDSAVYLCASGQRGGLDEQFFGPGTRLTVL.

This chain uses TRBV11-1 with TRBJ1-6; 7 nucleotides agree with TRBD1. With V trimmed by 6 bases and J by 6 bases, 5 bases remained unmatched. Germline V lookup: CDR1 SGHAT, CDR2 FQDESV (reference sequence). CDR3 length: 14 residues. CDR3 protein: CASRADRANSPLHF. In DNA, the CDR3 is TGTGCCAGCAGAGCAGACAGGGCTAATTCACCCCTCCACTTT.

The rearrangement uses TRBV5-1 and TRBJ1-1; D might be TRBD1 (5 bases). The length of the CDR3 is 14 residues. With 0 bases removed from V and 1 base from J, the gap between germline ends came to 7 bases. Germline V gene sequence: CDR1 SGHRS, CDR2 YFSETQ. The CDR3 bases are TGCGCCAGCAGCTTGGGACAGTCGAACACTGAAGCTTTCTTT. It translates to CASSLGQSNTEAFF. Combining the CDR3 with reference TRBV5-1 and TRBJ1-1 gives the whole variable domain KAGVTQTPRYLIKTRGQQVTLSCSPISGHRSVSWYQQTPGQGLQFLFEYFSETQRNKGNFPGRFSGRQFSNSRSEMNVSTLELGDSALYLCASSLGQSNTEAFFGQGTRLTVV.

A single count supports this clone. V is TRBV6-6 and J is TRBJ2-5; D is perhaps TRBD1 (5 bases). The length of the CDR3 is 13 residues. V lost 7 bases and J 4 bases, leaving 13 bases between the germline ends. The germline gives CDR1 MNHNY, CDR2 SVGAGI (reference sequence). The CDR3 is CASIPSGRETQYF. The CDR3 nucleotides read TGTGCCAGCATTCCCTCAGGGCGAGAGACCCAGTACTTC.

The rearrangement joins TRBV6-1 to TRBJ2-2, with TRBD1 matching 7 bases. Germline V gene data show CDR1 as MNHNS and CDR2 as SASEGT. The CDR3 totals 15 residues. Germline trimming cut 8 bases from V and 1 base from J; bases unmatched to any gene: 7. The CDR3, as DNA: TGTGCCAGCGGGTCGGGGACAGTGAACACCGGGGAGCTGTTTTTT. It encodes CASGSGTVNTGELFF.

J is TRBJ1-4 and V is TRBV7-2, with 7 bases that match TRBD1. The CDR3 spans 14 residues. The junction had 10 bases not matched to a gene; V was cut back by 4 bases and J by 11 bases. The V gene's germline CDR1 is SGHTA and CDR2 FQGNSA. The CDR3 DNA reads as TGTGCCAGCAGCTACGACAGGGATATTAGGAAACTGTTTTTT. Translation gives CASSYDRDIRKLFF.

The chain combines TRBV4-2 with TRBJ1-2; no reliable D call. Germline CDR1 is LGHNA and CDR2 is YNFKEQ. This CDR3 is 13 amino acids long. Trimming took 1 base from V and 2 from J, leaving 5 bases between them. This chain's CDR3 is CASSQGQNYGYTF. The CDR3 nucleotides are TGTGCCAGCAGCCAAGGGCAGAACTATGGCTACACCTTC.

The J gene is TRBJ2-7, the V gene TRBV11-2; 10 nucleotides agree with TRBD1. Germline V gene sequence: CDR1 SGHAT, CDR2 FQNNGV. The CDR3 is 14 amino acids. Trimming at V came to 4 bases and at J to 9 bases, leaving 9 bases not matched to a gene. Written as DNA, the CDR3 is TGTGCCAGCAGCTCGACAGGGGGCGATTCTGGGCAGTACTTC. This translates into CASSSTGGDSGQYF.

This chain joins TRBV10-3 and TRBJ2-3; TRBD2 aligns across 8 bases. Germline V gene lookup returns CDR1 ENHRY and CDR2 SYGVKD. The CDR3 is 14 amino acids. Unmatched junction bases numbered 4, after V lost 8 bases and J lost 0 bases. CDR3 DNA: TGTGCCATCCGGGGACTAGGGAGCACAGATACGCAGTATTTT. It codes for CAIRGLGSTDTQYF.

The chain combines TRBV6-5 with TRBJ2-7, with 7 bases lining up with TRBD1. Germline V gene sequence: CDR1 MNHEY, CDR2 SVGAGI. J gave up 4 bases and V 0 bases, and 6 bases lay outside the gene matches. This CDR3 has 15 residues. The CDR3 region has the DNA TGTGCCAGCAGTTACTCGAGGGACAGCGTATACGAGCAGTACTTC. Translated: CASSYSRDSVYEQYF.

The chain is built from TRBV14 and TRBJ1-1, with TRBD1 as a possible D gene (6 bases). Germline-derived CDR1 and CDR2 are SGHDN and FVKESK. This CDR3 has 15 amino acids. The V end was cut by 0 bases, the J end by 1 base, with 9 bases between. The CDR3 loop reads CASSQEATGNTEAFF. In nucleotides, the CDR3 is TGTGCCAGCAGCCAAGAAGCGACAGGGAACACTGAAGCTTTCTTT.

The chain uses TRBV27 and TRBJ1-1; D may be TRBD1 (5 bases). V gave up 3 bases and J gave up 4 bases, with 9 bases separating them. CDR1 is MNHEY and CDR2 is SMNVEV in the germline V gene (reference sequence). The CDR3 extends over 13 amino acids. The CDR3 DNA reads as TGTGCCAGCAGTTTCTACCAGGGCACTGAAGCTTTCTTT. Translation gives CASSFYQGTEAFF.

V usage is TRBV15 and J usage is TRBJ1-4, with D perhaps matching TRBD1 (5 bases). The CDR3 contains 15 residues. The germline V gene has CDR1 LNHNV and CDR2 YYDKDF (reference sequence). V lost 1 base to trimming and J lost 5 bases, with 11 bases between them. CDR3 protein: CATSRAGLGNEKLFF. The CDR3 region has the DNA TGTGCCACCAGCAGAGCGGGACTGGGGAATGAAAAACTGTTTTTT.

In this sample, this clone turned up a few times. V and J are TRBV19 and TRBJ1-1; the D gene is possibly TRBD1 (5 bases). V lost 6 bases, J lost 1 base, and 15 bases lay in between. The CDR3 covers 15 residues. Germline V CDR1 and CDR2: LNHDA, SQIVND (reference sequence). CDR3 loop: CASSRLGRGNTEAFF. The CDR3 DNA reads TGTGCCAGTAGCCGGCTGGGGAGGGGGAACACTGAAGCTTTCTTT.

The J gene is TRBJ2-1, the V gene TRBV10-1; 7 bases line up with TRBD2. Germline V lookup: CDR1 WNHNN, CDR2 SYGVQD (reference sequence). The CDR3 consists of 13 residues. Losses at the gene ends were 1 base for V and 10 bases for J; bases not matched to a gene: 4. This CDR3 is CASSEWTSGEQFF. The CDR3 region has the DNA TGCGCCAGCAGTGAGTGGACTAGTGGGGAGCAGTTCTTC.